This TCR beta chain was sequenced during a study of human T cells and chemical hapten exposure. The germline V and J ends were trimmed by 5 bases and 1 base, with 15 bases remaining between them. The CDR3 has 16 residues. Unfractionated whole blood yielded the extracted total RNA. TCRdb passed the 5' RACE reads through MiXCR, listing each CDR3 protein once. The sample lists more than 75,000 distinct CDR3 sequences; 15% to 20% were seen once. This receptor was taken from a female donor in good health. The chain combines TRBV12-3 or TRBV12-4 with TRBJ2-4, with TRBD2 as a possible D gene (7 bases). This chain's CDR3 is CASSRGGLIAKNIQYF. In nucleotides, the CDR3 is TGTGCCAGCAGTAGGGGGGGGCTGATTGCCAAAAACATTCAGTACTTC.